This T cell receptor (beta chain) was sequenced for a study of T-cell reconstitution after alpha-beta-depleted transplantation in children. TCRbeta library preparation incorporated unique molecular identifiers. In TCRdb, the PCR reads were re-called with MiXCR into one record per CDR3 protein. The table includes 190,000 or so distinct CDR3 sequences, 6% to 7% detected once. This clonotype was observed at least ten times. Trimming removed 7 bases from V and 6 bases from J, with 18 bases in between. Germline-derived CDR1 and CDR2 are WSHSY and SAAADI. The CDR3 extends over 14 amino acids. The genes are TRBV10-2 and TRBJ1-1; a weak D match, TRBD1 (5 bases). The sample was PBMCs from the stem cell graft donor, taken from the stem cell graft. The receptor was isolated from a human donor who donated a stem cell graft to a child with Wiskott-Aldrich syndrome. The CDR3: CASNDSPQKAEAFF. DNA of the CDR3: TGCGCCAGCAACGACAGCCCCCAGAAGGCTGAAGCTTTCTTT.